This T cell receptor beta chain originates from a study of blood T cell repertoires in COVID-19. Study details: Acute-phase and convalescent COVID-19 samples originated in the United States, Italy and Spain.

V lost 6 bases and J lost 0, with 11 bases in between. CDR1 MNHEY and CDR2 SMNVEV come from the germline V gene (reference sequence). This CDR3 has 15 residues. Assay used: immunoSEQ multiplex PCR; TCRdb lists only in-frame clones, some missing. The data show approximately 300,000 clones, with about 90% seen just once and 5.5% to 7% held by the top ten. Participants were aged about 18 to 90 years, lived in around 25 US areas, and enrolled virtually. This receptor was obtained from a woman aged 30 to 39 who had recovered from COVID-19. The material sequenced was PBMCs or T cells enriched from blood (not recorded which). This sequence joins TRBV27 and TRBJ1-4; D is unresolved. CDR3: CASRAGYATNEKLFF. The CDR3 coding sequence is TGTGCCAGCAGAGCGGGTTATGCAACTAATGAAAAACTGTTTTTT.